A selection of T cell receptor beta chains follows, all from one sample in a study of blood T cell repertoires in COVID-19. Sequenced by immunoSEQ multiplex PCR; TCRdb stores in-frame clones only, minus some. Among just over 90,000 clones listed, around 90% were seen once. Input material: peripheral blood. These receptor sequences come from a human donor with active COVID-19. The donor label of this sample is uncertain. The CDR3 runs from the conserved cysteine through the conserved F or W. The order of the fields is V gene, J gene, D gene, CDR3 protein, CDR3 DNA. The D gene is left open where the match is weak.

TRBV5-4,TRBJ2-1,TRBD2,CASSSAQSGGWYNEQFF,TGTGCCAGCAGCTCTGCCCAGAGCGGGGGGTGGTACAATGAGCAGTTCTTC
TRBV9,TRBJ1-2,NA,CASSASGGRGGDGYTF,TGTGCCAGCAGCGCAAGCGGCGGGCGGGGGGGGGACGGCTACACCTTC
TRBV7-9,TRBJ2-2,TRBD1,CASSLRTGGNTGELFF,TGTGCCAGCAGCTTAAGAACAGGGGGGAACACCGGGGAGCTGTTTTTT
TRBV28,TRBJ1-1,TRBD1,CASSPSRGTGGSRAFF,TGTGCCAGCAGTCCCTCCCGGGGGACAGGGGGCTCTCGGGCTTTCTTT
TRBV7-2,TRBJ2-7,TRBD1,CASSSSRDRGLEQYF,TGTGCCAGCAGCTCAAGCCGGGACAGGGGGCTCGAGCAGTACTTC
TRBV2,TRBJ1-1,NA,CASSQTATGEAFF,TGTGCCAGCAGTCAAACGGCGACAGGTGAAGCTTTCTTT
TRBV11-2,TRBJ2-2,NA,CASSPRGPGELFF,TGTGCCAGCAGCCCCCGAGGTCCAGGGGAGCTGTTTTTT
TRBV7-9,TRBJ1-1,TRBD1,CASSLEQGGTEAFF,TGTGCCAGCAGCTTAGAGCAGGGGGGCACTGAAGCTTTCTTT
TRBV5-1,TRBJ2-1,TRBD2,CASSLWGTSGGLNEQFF,TGCGCCAGCAGCTTGTGGGGGACTAGCGGGGGACTGAATGAGCAGTTCTTC
TRBV3-1/TRBV3-2,TRBJ2-1,TRBD1,CASSHRDRGWNEQFF,TGTGCCAGCAGCCACCGGGACAGGGGTTGGAATGAGCAGTTCTTC
TRBV20-1,TRBJ2-1,TRBD2,CSASGTSGVYNEQFF,TGCAGTGCTAGTGGGACTAGCGGGGTCTACAATGAGCAGTTCTTC
TRBV6-5,TRBJ1-2,NA,CASSLTGREVGYTF,TGTGCCAGCAGTCTTACAGGGCGCGAGGTTGGCTACACCTTC
TRBV5-8,TRBJ2-5,NA,CASSLLSLAGTYQETQYF,TGTGCCAGCAGCTTGTTGTCTTTGGCGGGAACTTACCAAGAGACCCAGTACTTC
TRBV5-1,TRBJ1-4,NA,CASSRAGQANEKLFF,TGCGCCAGCAGCCGAGCAGGACAAGCTAATGAAAAACTGTTTTTT
TRBV27,TRBJ1-2,NA,CASSLFGGRDYGYTF,TGTGCCAGCAGTTTATTCGGGGGTAGGGACTATGGCTACACCTTC
TRBV6-2/TRBV6-3,TRBJ1-1,TRBD1,CASSPGQGRRGGTEAFF,TGTGCCAGCAGCCCGGGACAGGGAAGAAGAGGAGGCACTGAAGCTTTCTTT
TRBV4-2,TRBJ2-3,TRBD2,CASSQESSGGPDTQYF,TGTGCCAGCAGCCAAGAGTCTAGCGGGGGGCCAGATACGCAGTATTTT